This TCR beta chain was recovered during a study of early T cells in non-severe SARS-CoV-2 infection. Each single cDNA molecule received a unique molecular identifier. TCRdb re-called the 5' RACE reads through MiXCR, storing one row per CDR3 protein. The data hold tens of thousands of distinct CDR3 sequences, with roughly 9% observed a single time. Input material: whole blood. The receptor's source is an adult who was a healthcare worker with PCR-confirmed SARS-CoV-2 infection or an uninfected control (not recorded which).

The CDR3 bases are TGTGCCAGCAGTTTAATGGGTTACACTGAAGCTTTCTTT. This codes for CASSLMGYTEAFF. The rearrangement uses TRBV12-3 or TRBV12-4 and TRBJ1-1; the D is unclear. V dropped 2 bases and J dropped 3 bases, with 7 bases sitting between them. There are 13 residues in the CDR3.